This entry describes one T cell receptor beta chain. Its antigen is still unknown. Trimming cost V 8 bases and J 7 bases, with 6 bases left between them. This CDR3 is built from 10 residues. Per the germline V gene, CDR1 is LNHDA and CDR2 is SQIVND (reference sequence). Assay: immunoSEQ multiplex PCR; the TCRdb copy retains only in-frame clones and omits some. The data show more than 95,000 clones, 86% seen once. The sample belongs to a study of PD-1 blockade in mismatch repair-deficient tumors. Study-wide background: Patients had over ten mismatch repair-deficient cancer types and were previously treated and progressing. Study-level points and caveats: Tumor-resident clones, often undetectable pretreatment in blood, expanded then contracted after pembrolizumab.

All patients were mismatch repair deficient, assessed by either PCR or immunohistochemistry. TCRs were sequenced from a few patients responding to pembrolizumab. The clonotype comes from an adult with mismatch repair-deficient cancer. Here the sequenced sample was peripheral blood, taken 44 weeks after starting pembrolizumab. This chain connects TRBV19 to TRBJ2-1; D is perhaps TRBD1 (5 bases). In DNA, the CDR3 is TGTGCCAGTCAGGGAAATGAGCAGTTCTTC. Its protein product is CASQGNEQFF.